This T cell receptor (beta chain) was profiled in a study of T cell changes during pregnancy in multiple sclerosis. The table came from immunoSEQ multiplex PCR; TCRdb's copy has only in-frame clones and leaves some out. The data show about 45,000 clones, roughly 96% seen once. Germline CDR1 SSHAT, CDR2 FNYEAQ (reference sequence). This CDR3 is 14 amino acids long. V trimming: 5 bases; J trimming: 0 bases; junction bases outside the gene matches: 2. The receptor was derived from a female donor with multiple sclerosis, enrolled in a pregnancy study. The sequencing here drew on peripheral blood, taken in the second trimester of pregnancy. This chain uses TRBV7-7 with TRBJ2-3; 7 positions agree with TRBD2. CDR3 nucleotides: TGTGCCAGCAGCCGGGGGGTTAGCACAGATACGCAGTATTTT. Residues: CASSRGVSTDTQYF.